The sequence of this T cell receptor beta chain was determined in a study of shared clonotypes between healthy human individuals. Study in general: Three CD4 naive, three CD4 memory, two CD8 naive and one CD8 memory plate were used per donor. Study results and caveats: Collection of samples was limited to blood; tissue repertoires likely differ. It was anticipated that sequencing depth would influence how many clonotypes donors shared.

Trimming removed 5 bases at V and 6 bases at J, with 5 bases between. Per germline, CDR1 SGHNT and CDR2 YENEEA. The CDR3 runs to 11 residues. The authors split each subset's genomic DNA evenly across several immunoSEQ plates. Only in-frame clones appear in the TCRdb table, and some are missing; sequencing was by immunoSEQ multiplex PCR. The data hold 560,000 or so clones, with roughly 96% observed a single time. Naive CD8 populations comprised CD45RO-negative cells positively selected for CCR7, excluding terminally differentiated effector memory CD45RA+ cells. On this clone itself: Its antigen remains unknown.

The receptor was derived from a woman aged 25 to 39 in good health. The genes are TRBV11-3 and TRBJ2-1; no firm D call. The sample consisted of naive CD8+ T cells sorted from blood. CDR3 protein: CASSPSNEQFF. In DNA form, the CDR3 reads TGTGCCAGCAGCCCGAGCAATGAGCAGTTCTTC.